The rows below give T cell receptor beta chains drawn from one sample of a study of blood T cell repertoires in COVID-19. TCRdb's table, derived via immunoSEQ multiplex PCR, lists solely in-frame clones and lacks some. This sample has about 62,000 clones, with around 87% found just once. Sequencing was carried out using peripheral blood. The receptors derive from a woman aged 55 to 70 with COVID-19, enrolled during active disease. CDR3s leave out the opening cysteine and the closing phenylalanine or tryptophan.

TRBJ2-3 | TRBV15 | ATSSNFRQGTTDTQY
TRBJ2-1 | TRBV9 | ASNRDSSYNEQF
TRBJ2-3 | TRBV7-2 | ASSLLSGRAGTDTQY
TRBJ2-7 | TRBV11-2 | ASSKDRLAYEQY
TRBJ2-7 | TRBV2 | AVGTSGYEQY
TRBJ1-4 | TRBV5-1 | ASSSDRGTNEKLF
TRBJ2-7 | TRBV27 | ATARGQAYEQY
TRBJ1-6 | TRBV6-5 | ATMPATGNNSPLH
TRBJ2-1 | TRBV7-9 | ASTTGSFYNEQF
TRBJ2-3 | TRBV30 | ASGTSGRTDTQY
TRBJ2-2 | TRBV7-2 | ASSLPQGTVGELF
TRBJ1-3 | TRBV3-1/TRBV3-2 | ASSHLPGHDRSGNTIY
TRBJ1-3 | TRBV5-1 | ASGFGGAGGNTIY
TRBJ1-5 | TRBV6-5 | ASSASWPQH
TRBJ2-2 | TRBV28 | ATGPQTSTGELF
TRBJ2-1 | TRBV19 | ASSKVGRSYNEQF
TRBJ2-7 | TRBV11-3 | ASSILSYEQY
TRBJ2-5 | TRBV18 | ASSLVPGVQETQY
TRBJ2-1 | TRBV24-1 | ATSDLAGVGNEQF
TRBJ1-5 | TRBV9 | ASSVDPDRGNQPQH
TRBJ2-5 | TRBV6-1 | ASSEFGTGGETQY
TRBJ1-2 | TRBV7-2 | ASSRTGQANYGYT
TRBJ2-7 | TRBV19 | ASSIPPLAGGSEQY
TRBJ1-5 | TRBV4-2 | ASSQDLGGTGNNQPQH
TRBJ1-5 | TRBV4-3 | ASSPTYGQVGSNQPQH
TRBJ1-1 | TRBV21-1 | ASSALTGGAAF
TRBJ2-4 | TRBV28 | ASSTRGDIQY
TRBJ2-7 | TRBV19 | ASSRRDRVYEQY
TRBJ2-3 | TRBV5-4 | ASSHGLAGGFDTDTQY
TRBJ1-1 | TRBV7-2 | ASSSFRGPEAF
TRBJ2-6 | TRBV27 | ARDWVTGLSGANVLT
TRBJ1-2 | TRBV28 | ASFGQGRRGYT
TRBJ2-3 | TRBV7-3 | ASSPRDRVSTDTQY
TRBJ2-7 | TRBV5-6 | ASSLTSGYEQY
TRBJ1-3 | TRBV2 | ASITGGNTIY
TRBJ1-2 | TRBV12-3/TRBV12-4 | ASSFPGGYT